This record looks at one T cell receptor beta chain sequence and its context. Its target is not known. This specimen comes from a study of OX40 agonist ivuxolimab in advanced cancers. General study results and limits: Specificity for antigen went undetermined in the expanded peripheral T cells. Doses of 0.1 to 3.0 mg/kg were accompanied by clonal expansion of CD4+ and CD8+ blood T cells by week 6.

Assay used: immunoSEQ multiplex PCR; TCRdb lists only in-frame clones, some missing. This sample has some 94,000 clones, with 90% to 95% found just once. This CDR3 comprises 13 residues. The germline V gene encodes CDR1 SGHNT and CDR2 YYREEE (reference sequence). Between the trimmed V and J ends, which lost 7 bases and 0 bases, there was a span of 11 bases. Sequences were derived from CD4+ or CD8+ T cells sorted from blood, sampled in a trial of the OX40 agonist ivuxolimab. This TCR derives from an adult with an advanced solid tumor such as melanoma, head and neck, liver or kidney cancer. V is TRBV5-4 and J is TRBJ2-7; D gene unclear. As DNA, the CDR3 is TGTGCCAGCCGGCGGCAAAACTCCTACGAGCAGTACTTC. This sequence encodes CASRRQNSYEQYF.